A selection of T cell receptor beta chains follows, all from one sample in a study of T cells in Graves' hyperthyroidism and ophthalmopathy. TCRdb re-called the multiplex PCR reads with MiXCR, one entry per CDR3 protein. The sample shows 300,000 to 450,000 distinct CDR3 sequences, roughly 13% of them seen only once. Sequences were obtained from blood. All receptors come from a woman between 18 and 29 years old with Graves' hyperthyroidism. CDR3s include the opening cysteine and the closing phenylalanine or tryptophan. A D gene is named only where the DNA matches it firmly. Part of the rows lack a size; the others show once, few, many or a class for expanded clones.

j_call: TRBJ2-5
v_call: TRBV4-2
cdr3_length: 17
clone_size: -
d_call: TRBD1
cdr3_aa: CASSHIPGQGNEETQYF
cdr3_nt: TGTGCCAGCAGCCACATCCCGGGACAGGGGAACGAAGAGACCCAGTACTTC

j_call: TRBJ2-2
v_call: TRBV7-2
cdr3_length: 17
clone_size: many
d_call: -
cdr3_aa: CASSPTGRRSGTGELFF
cdr3_nt: TGTGCCAGCAGCCCCACGGGGCGGCGCTCGGGGACCGGGGAGCTGTTTTTT

j_call: TRBJ1-1
v_call: TRBV12-3/TRBV12-4
cdr3_length: 13
clone_size: many
d_call: -
cdr3_aa: CASTRQRNTEAFF
cdr3_nt: TGTGCCAGCACTCGACAGAGGAACACTGAAGCTTTCTTT

j_call: TRBJ1-1
v_call: TRBV5-1
cdr3_length: 15
clone_size: many
d_call: TRBD1
cdr3_aa: CASSPGQGARTEAFF
cdr3_nt: TGCGCCAGCAGCCCTGGACAGGGGGCGAGGACTGAAGCTTTCTTT

j_call: TRBJ2-5
v_call: TRBV2
cdr3_length: 13
clone_size: many
d_call: -
cdr3_aa: CASRGGNGETQYF
cdr3_nt: TGTGCCAGTCGGGGCGGGAATGGGGAGACCCAGTACTTC

j_call: TRBJ2-1
v_call: TRBV2
cdr3_length: 15
clone_size: many
d_call: -
cdr3_aa: CASRVRETNYNEQFF
cdr3_nt: TGTGCCAGCAGGGTCCGTGAGACGAACTACAATGAGCAGTTCTTC

j_call: TRBJ2-7
v_call: TRBV20-1
cdr3_length: 13
clone_size: few
d_call: TRBD1
cdr3_aa: CSAKTGSAYEQYF
cdr3_nt: TGCAGTGCGAAGACAGGGTCCGCCTACGAGCAGTACTTC

j_call: TRBJ1-2
v_call: TRBV4-1
cdr3_length: 13
clone_size: many
d_call: -
cdr3_aa: CASSQDLNYGYTF
cdr3_nt: TGCGCCAGCAGCCAAGATCTGAACTATGGCTACACCTTC

j_call: TRBJ2-1
v_call: TRBV20-1
cdr3_length: 18
clone_size: few
d_call: TRBD2
cdr3_aa: CSARVLAGVHSSYNEQFF
cdr3_nt: TGCAGTGCTAGAGTACTAGCGGGAGTCCACAGCTCCTACAATGAGCAGTTCTTC

j_call: TRBJ2-7
v_call: TRBV2
cdr3_length: 15
clone_size: many
d_call: TRBD2
cdr3_aa: CASSRNSGVSYEQYF
cdr3_nt: TGTGCCAGCAGTCGTAATAGCGGGGTGAGCTACGAGCAGTACTTC

j_call: TRBJ2-7
v_call: TRBV28
cdr3_length: 15
clone_size: many
d_call: -
cdr3_aa: CASSSVGPYSYEQYF
cdr3_nt: TGTGCCAGCAGTTCCGTAGGGCCCTACTCCTACGAGCAGTACTTC

j_call: TRBJ1-5
v_call: TRBV20-1
cdr3_length: 13
clone_size: -
d_call: -
cdr3_aa: CSAGGVGSQPQHF
cdr3_nt: TGCAGTGCTGGGGGGGTCGGCAGCCAGCCCCAGCATTTT

j_call: TRBJ2-3
v_call: TRBV20-1
cdr3_length: 15
clone_size: many
d_call: -
cdr3_aa: CSARDRLAITDTQYF
cdr3_nt: TGCAGTGCTAGAGATCGGTTAGCAATCACAGATACGCAGTATTTT

j_call: TRBJ2-2
v_call: TRBV12-3/TRBV12-4
cdr3_length: 14
clone_size: many
d_call: -
cdr3_aa: CASAGAPLIGELFF
cdr3_nt: TGTGCCAGTGCGGGGGCCCCCTTAATCGGGGAGCTGTTTTTT

j_call: TRBJ1-4
v_call: TRBV4-3
cdr3_length: 14
clone_size: few
d_call: TRBD1
cdr3_aa: CASSFRAGGEKLFF
cdr3_nt: TGCGCCAGCAGTTTCCGGGCAGGGGGTGAAAAACTGTTTTTT

j_call: TRBJ2-1
v_call: TRBV20-1
cdr3_length: 16
clone_size: many
d_call: -
cdr3_aa: CSARDLALGSYNEQFF
cdr3_nt: TGCAGTGCTAGAGATCTTGCCTTGGGGTCCTACAATGAGCAGTTCTTC

j_call: TRBJ2-5
v_call: TRBV5-1
cdr3_length: 17
clone_size: -
d_call: TRBD1
cdr3_aa: CASSFGQGRGMGETQYF
cdr3_nt: TGCGCCAGCAGCTTCGGACAGGGTCGGGGAATGGGGGAGACCCAGTACTTC

j_call: TRBJ2-3
v_call: TRBV12-3/TRBV12-4
cdr3_length: 20
clone_size: many
d_call: TRBD2
cdr3_aa: CASSPQFGGSGRGITDTQYF
cdr3_nt: TGTGCCAGCAGTCCCCAATTTGGAGGTAGCGGGAGGGGTATCACAGATACGCAGTATTTT

j_call: TRBJ1-4
v_call: TRBV9
cdr3_length: 14
clone_size: few
d_call: TRBD1
cdr3_aa: CASSVRQGNEKLFF
cdr3_nt: TGTGCCAGCAGCGTTCGACAGGGTAATGAAAAACTGTTTTTT

j_call: TRBJ2-7
v_call: TRBV20-1
cdr3_length: 13
clone_size: many
d_call: TRBD2
cdr3_aa: CSAEGRTSGEQYF
cdr3_nt: TGCAGTGCCGAGGGCCGGACTAGCGGCGAGCAGTACTTC

j_call: TRBJ1-4
v_call: TRBV25-1
cdr3_length: 17
clone_size: -
d_call: TRBD1
cdr3_aa: CASRGRGQGIPNEKLFF
cdr3_nt: TGTGCCAGCAGGGGGCGGGGACAGGGGATCCCTAATGAAAAACTGTTTTTT

j_call: TRBJ1-5
v_call: TRBV20-1
cdr3_length: 13
clone_size: many
d_call: TRBD1
cdr3_aa: CSSQGAGDQPQHF
cdr3_nt: TGCAGTAGTCAGGGGGCCGGAGATCAGCCCCAGCATTTT

j_call: TRBJ2-2
v_call: TRBV5-5
cdr3_length: 13
clone_size: many
d_call: -
cdr3_aa: CASSRDLAGELFF
cdr3_nt: TGTGCCAGCAGTCGAGATTTAGCCGGGGAGCTGTTTTTT

j_call: TRBJ1-3
v_call: TRBV28
cdr3_length: 16
clone_size: many
d_call: TRBD1
cdr3_aa: CASSFPGTASGNTIYF
cdr3_nt: TGTGCCAGCAGTTTCCCCGGGACAGCCTCTGGAAACACCATATATTTT

j_call: TRBJ2-1
v_call: TRBV18
cdr3_length: 16
clone_size: many
d_call: -
cdr3_aa: CASSPWQDPSYNEQFF
cdr3_nt: TGTGCCAGCTCACCATGGCAGGACCCCTCCTACAATGAGCAGTTCTTC

j_call: TRBJ1-5
v_call: TRBV28
cdr3_length: 15
clone_size: many
d_call: -
cdr3_aa: CASSSPGQINQPQHF
cdr3_nt: TGTGCCAGCAGTTCCCCTGGACAGATTAATCAGCCCCAGCATTTT

j_call: TRBJ1-2
v_call: TRBV28
cdr3_length: 16
clone_size: many
d_call: -
cdr3_aa: CASSFSREGGDYGYTF
cdr3_nt: TGTGCCAGCAGTTTTTCCAGGGAAGGTGGGGACTATGGCTACACCTTC

j_call: TRBJ1-3
v_call: TRBV30
cdr3_length: 16
clone_size: -
d_call: TRBD1
cdr3_aa: CAFKEQGALDGNTIYF
cdr3_nt: TGTGCCTTTAAAGAACAGGGGGCGTTGGATGGAAACACCATATATTTT

j_call: TRBJ2-2
v_call: TRBV12-3/TRBV12-4
cdr3_length: 23
clone_size: -
d_call: TRBD1
cdr3_aa: CASSFHLGQGVGGRVSNTGELFF
cdr3_nt: TGTGCCAGCAGTTTCCACCTGGGACAGGGGGTTGGCGGGAGAGTTTCGAACACCGGGGAGCTGTTTTTT

j_call: TRBJ2-6
v_call: TRBV20-1
cdr3_length: 14
clone_size: many
d_call: -
cdr3_aa: CSARDGTANGVLTF
cdr3_nt: TGCAGTGCTAGAGATGGTACAGCTAACGGCGTCCTGACTTTC

j_call: TRBJ2-3
v_call: TRBV6-1
cdr3_length: 13
clone_size: -
d_call: -
cdr3_aa: CASSEGEFGTQYF
cdr3_nt: TGTGCCAGCAGTGAGGGGGAGTTCGGTACGCAGTATTTT

j_call: TRBJ1-6
v_call: TRBV6-5
cdr3_length: 16
clone_size: few
d_call: -
cdr3_aa: CASSYRGNIYNSPLHF
cdr3_nt: TGTGCCAGCAGTTACAGGGGTAATATCTATAATTCACCCCTCCACTTT

j_call: TRBJ2-1
v_call: TRBV29-1
cdr3_length: 16
clone_size: -
d_call: -
cdr3_aa: CSVEGGPDHSYNEQFF
cdr3_nt: TGCAGCGTTGAAGGGGGCCCGGACCACTCCTACAATGAGCAGTTCTTC

j_call: TRBJ2-5
v_call: TRBV12-3/TRBV12-4
cdr3_length: 14
clone_size: many
d_call: TRBD1
cdr3_aa: CASSPQTGTETQYF
cdr3_nt: TGTGCCAGCAGTCCCCAGACAGGGACGGAGACCCAGTACTTC

j_call: TRBJ2-7
v_call: TRBV25-1
cdr3_length: 13
clone_size: few
d_call: -
cdr3_aa: CASKGPTLREQYF
cdr3_nt: TGTGCCAGCAAGGGACCTACCCTTCGCGAGCAGTACTTC

j_call: TRBJ2-6
v_call: TRBV7-8
cdr3_length: 18
clone_size: few
d_call: TRBD2
cdr3_aa: CASSSQRGVLSGANVLTF
cdr3_nt: TGTGCCAGCAGCTCCCAGCGGGGGGTGCTCTCAGGGGCCAACGTCCTGACTTTC